Presented here are 26 T cell receptor beta chains from one specimen sequenced in a study of neoadjuvant anti-PD-1 for oral cavity cancer (dated by TCRdb to the early 2020s). In the paper's terms, the time point label means: before neoadjuvant nivolumab. Library creation used the immunoSEQ multiplex PCR assay. TCRdb provides this immuneACCESS table in a form limited to in-frame rearrangements. Some clones are lacking; in checked studies, under half of them reflect an unresolved V gene, and why the rest are absent is not known. The sample data list about 16,000 clones, and about two thirds of these were observed just once. The ten largest clones add up to 2.8% of the sample. Sample: PBMCs, taken before nivolumab (anti-PD-1) treatment. The source is a person between 40 and 79 years old with oral cavity squamous cell carcinoma.

This clone was detected a few times. V is TRBV30 and J is TRBJ1-1; 8 nucleotides agree with TRBD1. Germline V lookup: CDR1 GTSNPN, CDR2 SVGIG (reference sequence). The CDR3 consists of 15 residues. The trim removed 5 bases at V and 0 bases at J, leaving 8 bases unmatched. The CDR3 DNA reads as TGTGCCTGGCGGACAGGGATAACTTTGAACACTGAAGCTTTCTTT. This gives the protein CAWRTGITLNTEAFF.

The J gene is TRBJ2-7, the V gene TRBV30, with TRBD2 identical over 16 bases. V was clipped by 1 base and J by 2 bases; unmatched bases: 8. This CDR3 region has 18 residues. CDR1 is GTSNPN and CDR2 is SVGIG in the germline V gene (reference sequence). This chain's CDR3 is CAWSGLGTSGRAAYEQYF. CDR3 sequence (DNA): TGTGCCTGGAGTGGGTTAGGGACTAGCGGGAGGGCTGCCTACGAGCAGTACTTC.

The chain joins TRBV30 to TRBJ1-5; no clear D. CDR1 and CDR2 (germline): GTSNPN, SVGIG (reference sequence). This CDR3 region has 13 residues. Trimming stripped 5 bases from V and 0 bases from J, with 8 bases between. The CDR3 DNA reads TGTGCCTGGGGGGTTGATAGCAATCAGCCCCAGCATTTT. This gives the protein CAWGVDSNQPQHF.

The V and J genes are TRBV30 and TRBJ1-2; D is undetermined. The germline V gene encodes CDR1 GTSNPN and CDR2 SVGIG (reference sequence). The CDR3 covers 13 residues. V lost 0 bases to trimming and J lost 4 bases, with 9 bases between them. CDR3 coding DNA: TGTGCCTGGAGTGTACAGACCGGCTATGGCTACACCTTC. Amino acids: CAWSVQTGYGYTF. Full variable domain (rest looked up from reference TRBV30 and TRBJ1-2): SQTIHQWPATLVQPVGSPLSLECTVEGTSNPNLYWYRQAAGRGLQLLFYSVGIGQISSEVPQNLSASRPQDRQFILSSKKLLLSDSGFYLCAWSVQTGYGYTFGSGTRLTVV.

The chain recombines TRBV30 with TRBJ2-5; maybe TRBD2 (5 bases). V lost 1 base and J 4 bases, leaving 10 bases between the germline ends. CDR1 GTSNPN and CDR2 SVGIG come from the germline V gene (reference sequence). This CDR3 is built from 13 residues. The CDR3 nucleotides read TGTGCCTGGAGTGGAGGGCTGATAGAGACCCAGTACTTC. It specifies CAWSGGLIETQYF.

The V and J genes are TRBV19 and TRBJ2-1; D is perhaps TRBD1 or TRBD2 (5 bases each). V lost 4 bases, J lost 7 bases, and 23 bases lay in between. The germline V gene has CDR1 LNHDA and CDR2 SQIVND (reference sequence). The CDR3 runs to 17 residues. The CDR3 spells CASSTGSVSGIRNEQFF. In DNA form, the CDR3 reads TGTGCCAGTAGTACAGGGAGCGTCTCTGGGATACGGAATGAGCAGTTCTTC.

V usage is TRBV11-2 and J usage is TRBJ2-7; 13 bases match TRBD2. Trimming cost V 1 base and J 3 bases; bases outside gene matches: 9. Germline V gives CDR1 SGHAT, CDR2 FQNNGV. The CDR3 is 18 residues long. The CDR3 reads CASSLGRTSGSQLYEQYF. CDR3 bases: TGTGCCAGCAGCTTAGGTCGGACTAGCGGGAGCCAGCTCTACGAGCAGTACTTC. Together with reference TRBV11-2 and TRBJ2-7, the CDR3 gives the full variable domain: EAGVAQSPRYKIIEKRQSVAFWCNPISGHATLYWYQQILGQGPKLLIQFQNNGVVDDSQLPKDRFSAERLKGVDSTLKIQPAKLEDSAVYLCASSLGRTSGSQLYEQYFGPGTRLTVT.

This clone was counted between two and nine times. V and J are TRBV7-2 and TRBJ2-4, with a possible D match to TRBD2 (5 bases). V was pared by 5 bases and J by 0 bases, with 5 bases between. The CDR3 is 13 amino acids. CDR1 and CDR2 (germline): SGHTA, FQGNSA. This CDR3 is CASSGLAKNIQYF. DNA for the CDR3: TGTGCCAGCAGCGGACTAGCCAAAAACATTCAGTACTTC.

This chain links TRBV9 with TRBJ2-3, with TRBD1 identical over 8 bases. This CDR3 spans 14 amino acids. V lost 4 bases, J lost 5 bases, and 6 bases stayed unmatched. The V gene's germline CDR1 is SGDLS and CDR2 YYNGEE. CDR3 bases: TGTGCCAGCAGCTGGCAGGGGGCGAAAGATACGCAGTATTTT. It encodes CASSWQGAKDTQYF.

This chain links TRBV5-6 with TRBJ2-5; the D is unclear. The length of the CDR3 is 14 residues. Germline V gene sequence: CDR1 SGHDT, CDR2 YYEEEE. V was clipped by 0 bases and J by 5 bases, with 11 bases between them. The CDR3 bases are TGTGCCAGCAGCTTGGTCCAGGTCGTGGAGACCCAGTACTTC. Translated, it gives CASSLVQVVETQYF.

This clone has just a few counts. The chain links TRBV4-1 to TRBJ1-1; D unresolved. Trimming removed 4 bases at V and 0 bases at J, with 15 bases between. In germline, CDR1 is MGHRA, CDR2 YSYEKL. The CDR3 is made up of 16 amino acids. The CDR3 is CASSREDGTLNTEAFF. Written as DNA, the CDR3 is TGCGCCAGCAGCCGGGAAGACGGAACCCTGAACACTGAAGCTTTCTTT.

The sample holds one count of this clone. The chain combines TRBV10-1 with TRBJ1-1; D may be TRBD1 (5 bases). In germline, CDR1 is WNHNN, CDR2 SYGVQD (reference sequence). The CDR3 spans 15 residues. Trimming removed 5 bases at V and 11 bases at J, with 24 bases between. CDR3 nucleotide sequence: TGCGCCAGCAGTCCCGGGACCGCAGGAGGGCTGGGGGCTTTCTTT. Translation: CASSPGTAGGLGAFF.

V gene TRBV7-2 combines with J gene TRBJ2-1, with 15 bases matching TRBD2. This CDR3 spans 18 amino acids. CDR1 is SGHTA, CDR2 FQGNSA, per germline. V lost 4 bases and J lost 5; bases outside the gene matches: 9. The CDR3 loop is CASSSGLAGGSRDNEQFF. CDR3 nucleotide sequence: TGTGCCAGCAGCTCCGGACTAGCGGGAGGGTCGAGGGACAATGAGCAGTTCTTC.

This rearrangement joins TRBV7-6 to TRBJ2-1, with TRBD2 matching 7 bases. There are 18 residues in the CDR3. V was clipped by 4 bases and J by 1 base; unmatched bases: 13. The V gene's germline CDR1 is SGHVS and CDR2 FNYEAQ. The DNA for the CDR3 is TGTGCCAGCAGCTGGGGGACGGTCCAGCGGGGTTCCTACAATGAGCAGTTCTTC. Encoded protein: CASSWGTVQRGSYNEQFF.

The table lists this clone with a few counts. This chain joins TRBV28 and TRBJ2-3; D is possibly TRBD2 (6 bases). The CDR3 loop spans 17 amino acids. CDR1 is MDHEN and CDR2 is SYDVKM in the germline V gene. V lost 7 bases to trimming and J lost 3 bases, with 23 bases between them. The CDR3 DNA is TGTGCCAGCACCCAAACAGAGGGACTTTTACTGACAGATACGCAGTATTTT. It yields the protein CASTQTEGLLLTDTQYF. The variable domain in full, completed from reference TRBV28 and TRBJ2-3, reads DVKVTQSSRYLVKRTGEKVFLECVQDMDHENMFWYRQDPGLGLRLIYFSYDVKMKEKGDIPEGYSVSREKKERFSLILESASTNQTSMYLCASTQTEGLLLTDTQYFGPGTRLTVL.

The V and J genes are TRBV2 and TRBJ1-1; D unresolved. CDR3 length: 13 residues. V gave up 5 bases and J gave up 1 base, with 8 bases separating them. Per germline, CDR1 SNHLY and CDR2 FYNNEI. CDR3 sequence reads: CASSFTENTEAFF. Written as DNA, the CDR3 is TGTGCCAGCAGTTTTACAGAGAACACTGAAGCTTTCTTT.

This clone was counted between two and nine times. The chain has TRBV27 and TRBJ2-2; D not certain. V lost 5 bases to trimming and J lost 4 bases, with 11 bases between them. Germline CDR1 reads MNHEY; CDR2 reads SMNVEV (reference sequence). The CDR3 totals 14 residues. The chain's CDR3 is CASSPTLITGELFF. The CDR3 DNA is TGTGCCAGCAGTCCTACGTTGATCACCGGGGAGCTGTTTTTT.

This sequence joins TRBV10-1 and TRBJ1-1; TRBD1 might be the D (5 bases). The CDR3 covers 13 residues. Between the trimmed V and J ends, which lost 5 bases and 1 base, there was a span of 8 bases. Per germline, CDR1 WNHNN and CDR2 SYGVQD (reference sequence). CDR3 region: CASSPQGNTEAFF. CDR3 nucleotide sequence: TGCGCCAGCAGTCCTCAGGGGAACACTGAAGCTTTCTTT.

The J gene is TRBJ1-2, the V gene TRBV11-2; TRBD1 agrees at 7 bases. J was trimmed by 14 bases and V by 0 bases; bases with no gene match: 18. The CDR3 has 16 amino acids. Germline CDR1 and CDR2: SGHAT and FQNNGV. In DNA form, the CDR3 reads TGTGCCAGCAGCTTAGAGGTCTTTTTAGGGGGCGCCGAAAGGACCTTC. This encodes CASSLEVFLGGAERTF.

This clone appeared a few times. The chain employs TRBV11-3 and TRBJ2-2; D is uncertain. The CDR3 covers 14 residues. V lost 4 bases and J 1 base, leaving 7 bases between the germline ends. CDR1 is SGHNT, CDR2 YENEEA, per germline. The CDR3 coding sequence is TGTGCCAGCAGCTCTCCAGGGAACACCGGGGAGCTGTTTTTT. This encodes CASSSPGNTGELFF.

The chain has TRBV5-1 and TRBJ2-7, with 7 positions matching TRBD2. Looked up from germline, CDR1 is SGHRS and CDR2 is YFSETQ. The CDR3 consists of 13 residues. V shed 7 bases, J shed 3 bases, and the junction held 7 bases outside the gene matches. DNA of the CDR3: TGCGCCAGCCGCGGGACTAACCTCTACGAGCAGTACTTC. It specifies CASRGTNLYEQYF.

CDR3 in DNA: TGTGCCAGCAGCTTAAGGGGTCTCGGTGAAGCTTTCTTT. Amino acids: CASSLRGLGEAFF. V and J are TRBV7-3 and TRBJ1-1; unclear D gene. This CDR3 contains 13 residues. From germline, CDR1 is SGHTA and CDR2 FQGTGA. V was trimmed by 1 base and J by 7 bases, leaving 10 bases between them.

The chain has TRBV4-1 and TRBJ1-3, with TRBD1 matching 8 bases. V shed 5 bases and J 4 bases; nucleotides not matched to a gene: 4. The V gene's germline CDR1 is MGHRA and CDR2 YSYEKL. This CDR3 contains 14 residues. The CDR3 DNA reads as TGCGCCAGCAGCGGACAGGGTCGCGGAAACACCATATATTTT. This sequence encodes CASSGQGRGNTIYF.

V gene TRBV6-5 combines with J gene TRBJ1-1; 9 bases agree with TRBD1. CDR1 and CDR2 from the germline V gene are MNHEY and SVGAGI. V gave up 0 bases and J gave up 4 bases; unmatched junction bases: 0. The CDR3 covers 14 residues. The chain's CDR3 is CASSYSGQGTEAFF. The CDR3 DNA follows: TGTGCCAGCAGTTACTCGGGACAGGGCACTGAAGCTTTCTTT.

The chain employs TRBV2 and TRBJ1-1; 7 bases fit TRBD1. J lost 3 bases, V lost 3 bases, and 4 bases had no gene match. This CDR3 contains 14 residues. Germline V lookup: CDR1 SNHLY, CDR2 FYNNEI. The CDR3 sequence: CASSDRQGYTEAFF. The CDR3 DNA sequence: TGTGCCAGCAGTGATCGACAGGGATACACTGAAGCTTTCTTT. The whole variable domain, filled in from reference TRBV2 and TRBJ1-1, reads EPEVTQTPSHQVTQMGQEVILRCVPISNHLYFYWYRQILGQKVEFLVSFYNNEISEKSEIFDDQFSVERPDGSNFTLKIRSTKLEDSAMYFCASSDRQGYTEAFFGQGTRLTVV.

The chain combines TRBV5-1 with TRBJ2-3; perhaps D is TRBD1 or TRBD2 (5 bases each). CDR3 length equals 18 residues. The germline V gene has CDR1 SGHRS and CDR2 YFSETQ. V lost 0 bases and J lost 2, with 19 bases in between. In DNA, the CDR3 is TGCGCCAGCAGCTTGGATAAGGGACGAAGAGGCCACACAGATACGCAGTATTTT. It codes for CASSLDKGRRGHTDTQYF.